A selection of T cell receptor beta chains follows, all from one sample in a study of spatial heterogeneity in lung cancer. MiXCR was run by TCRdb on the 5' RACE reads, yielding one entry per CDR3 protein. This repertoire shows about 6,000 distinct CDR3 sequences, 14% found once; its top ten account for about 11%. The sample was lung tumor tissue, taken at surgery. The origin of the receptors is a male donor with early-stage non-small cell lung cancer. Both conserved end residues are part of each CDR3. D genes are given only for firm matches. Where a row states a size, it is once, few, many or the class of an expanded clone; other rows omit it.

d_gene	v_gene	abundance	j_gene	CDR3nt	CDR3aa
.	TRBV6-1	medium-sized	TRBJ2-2	TGTGCCAGCAGTGAAAGGGCTTTTAACACCGGGGAGCTGTTTTTT	CASSERAFNTGELFF
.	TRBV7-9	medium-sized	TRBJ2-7	TGTGCCAGCAGCTTAGAGGGGTTAAGCTCCTACGAGCAGTACTTC	CASSLEGLSSYEQYF
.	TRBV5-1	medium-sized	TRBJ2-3	TGCGCCAGCCGCGAGGGCACAAGCACAGATACGCAGTATTTT	CASREGTSTDTQYF
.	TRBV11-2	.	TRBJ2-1	TGTGCCAGCAGCTTAGATCTGAACAATGAGCAGTTCTTC	CASSLDLNNEQFF
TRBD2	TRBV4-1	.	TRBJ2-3	TGCGCCAGCAGTGGGACTGGCGGGGGGGCCCCGCGAGAAACAGATACGCAGTATTTT	CASSGTGGGAPRETDTQYF
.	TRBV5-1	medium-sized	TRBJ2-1	TGCGCCAGCAGCGGATCAGGGGCCAACAATGAGCAGTTCTTC	CASSGSGANNEQFF
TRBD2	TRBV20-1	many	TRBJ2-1	TGCAGTGCTAGAGTGGGCGGGGGAACCTACAATGAGCAGTTCTTC	CSARVGGGTYNEQFF
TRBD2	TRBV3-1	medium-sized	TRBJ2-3	TGTGCCAGCAGCCAAGACCCTAGCGGGAGTGCAGATACGCAGTATTTT	CASSQDPSGSADTQYF
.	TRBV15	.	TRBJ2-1	TGTGCCACCAGCTCTCCGGACCTCAATGAGCAGTTCTTC	CATSSPDLNEQFF
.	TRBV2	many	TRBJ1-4	TGTGCCAGCAGTGAAACTGAGTTAACAGGAGAAAAACTGTTTTTT	CASSETELTGEKLFF
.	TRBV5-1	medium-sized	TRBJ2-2	TGCGCCAGCAGTGGCACAGTGACGAACACCGGGGAGCTGTTTTTT	CASSGTVTNTGELFF
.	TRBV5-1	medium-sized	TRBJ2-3	TGCGCCAGCAGCTCTAGCATTACAGATACGCAGTATTTT	CASSSSITDTQYF
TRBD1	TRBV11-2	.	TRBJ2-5	TGTGCCAGCAGCCTGGCAGGGGGTTTCGAGACCCAGTACTTC	CASSLAGGFETQYF
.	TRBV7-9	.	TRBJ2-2	TGTGCCAGCAGTCGGTTCGGGGAGCTGTTTTTT	CASSRFGELFF
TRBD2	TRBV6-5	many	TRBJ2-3	TGTGCCAGCAGCCGCCGACTAGCGGGAGGACTCACAGATACGCAGTATTTT	CASSRRLAGGLTDTQYF
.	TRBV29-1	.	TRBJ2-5	TGCAGCGTTGGTACCAGTCAGGCCCAGTACTTC	CSVGTSQAQYF
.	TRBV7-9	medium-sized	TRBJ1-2	TGTGCCAGCAGCTTAGCCCTTAACTATGGCTACACCTTC	CASSLALNYGYTF
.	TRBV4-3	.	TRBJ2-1	TGCGCCAGCAGCCCTTTAGGGTTAAACAATGAGCAGTTCTTC	CASSPLGLNNEQFF